Listed below are T cell receptor beta chains from one sample, sequenced in a study of blood T cell repertoires in COVID-19. Clones were sequenced by immunoSEQ multiplex PCR, and TCRdb holds only the in-frame ones, with some missing. This table has 130,000 to 150,000 clones, 84% appearing once. Input material: peripheral blood. The origin of the receptors is a man between 60 and 70 years old with active or convalescent COVID-19. Each CDR3 is given with its conserved first and last residue. D genes are given only for firm matches. A clone size is listed for some rows: how often the clone was seen (once, few, many), or a class if it is expanded.

TRBD2	TRBV29-1	-	TRBJ2-5	TGCAGCGTTGGGTCGCTTGCGGGAGCCTCAGAGACCCAGTACTTC	CSVGSLAGASETQYF
TRBD1	TRBV7-2	-	TRBJ1-4	TGTGCCAGCAGCGGGCCGGGACAGGCTAATGAAAAACTGTTTTTT	CASSGPGQANEKLFF
-	TRBV19	few	TRBJ1-6	TGTGCCAGTAGGAGAAGCTCCTATAATTCACCCCTCCACTTT	CASRRSSYNSPLHF
-	TRBV18	-	TRBJ2-3	TGTGCCAGCTCACCGCGTCTGTCTGCCGATCCGTATTTT	CASSPRLSADPYF
-	TRBV11-3	-	TRBJ1-6	TGTGCCAGCAGCTCCAGGGGAGACAATTCACCCCTCCACTTT	CASSSRGDNSPLHF
TRBD2	TRBV27	-	TRBJ2-5	TGTGCCAGCGGACTAGCGGGAGGCAACCGCCAAGAGACCCAGTACTTC	CASGLAGGNRQETQYF
TRBD2	TRBV5-1	-	TRBJ2-3	TGCGCCAGCAGCTTGTTTACTAGCGGGAGTTCAGATACGCAGTATTTT	CASSLFTSGSSDTQYF
TRBD1	TRBV24-1	-	TRBJ1-5	TGTGCCACCAGTGACCGGACAGGGAATAGCAATCAGCCCCAGCATTTT	CATSDRTGNSNQPQHF
-	TRBV6-5	-	TRBJ1-6	TGTGCCAGCAGTTACTCTAACAGGAATTATTCACCCCTCCACTTT	CASSYSNRNYSPLHF
TRBD1	TRBV29-1	-	TRBJ1-1	TGCAGCGCCAGGACAGGGAGCACGACTGAAGCTTTCTTT	CSARTGSTTEAFF
TRBD1	TRBV27	-	TRBJ1-1	TGTGCCAGCAAGGTGGGACAGGCCTCTGAAGCTTTCTTT	CASKVGQASEAFF
-	TRBV11-2	-	TRBJ1-1	TGTGCCAGCAGCCCGAGGCCGGAGTGGACTGAAGCTTTCTTT	CASSPRPEWTEAFF
-	TRBV4-3	-	TRBJ1-2	TGCGCCAGCAGCCAAGATCAGGGTCGGTGGGGCTACACCTTC	CASSQDQGRWGYTF
TRBD2	TRBV24-1	-	TRBJ2-5	TGTGCCACCAGTGACTCCGGGACTAAGGAGACCCAGTACTTC	CATSDSGTKETQYF
-	TRBV3-1/TRBV3-2	few	TRBJ1-6	TGTGCCAGCAGCCAAGACAGTCAATATTCACCCCTCCACTTT	CASSQDSQYSPLHF
-	TRBV19	-	TRBJ1-1	TGTGCCAGTAGTATCCCTCAAGGGGTGACTGAAGCTTTCTTT	CASSIPQGVTEAFF
-	TRBV10-2	few	TRBJ2-3	TGCGCCAGCAGTGAGTCGCCGACTAGCACAGATACGCAGTATTTT	CASSESPTSTDTQYF
-	TRBV6-5	-	TRBJ2-5	TGTGCCAGCAGTTACTCGAGTGGGGCCCAAGAGACCCAGTACTTC	CASSYSSGAQETQYF
-	TRBV10-3	-	TRBJ1-2	TGTGCCATCAGTGAATCGATAAGGGGCGAAACGGGTGGCTACACCTTC	CAISESIRGETGGYTF
TRBD1	TRBV9	-	TRBJ2-1	TGTGCCAGCAGCCGGGACAGGGGGCAAGGAGGGAACTACAATGAGCAGTTCTTC	CASSRDRGQGGNYNEQFF
-	TRBV7-2	many	TRBJ2-2	TGTGCCAGCAGCTCCCAACGGTTGCTCGGGGAGCTGTTTTTT	CASSSQRLLGELFF
-	TRBV15	-	TRBJ1-5	TGTGCCACCAGCGGAGGGGCAGGATGGAATCAGCCCCAGCATTTT	CATSGGAGWNQPQHF
-	TRBV19	-	TRBJ1-1	TGTGCCAGTAGTACTAGACAGACGAACACTGAAGCTTTCTTT	CASSTRQTNTEAFF
-	TRBV6-1	-	TRBJ1-3	TGTGCCAGCAGTGAAGAATACAGCCGCCGCTCTGGAAACACCATATATTTT	CASSEEYSRRSGNTIYF
-	TRBV6-1	-	TRBJ1-1	TGTGCCAGCAGAGAAGCGACAGGCCGGAACACTGAAGCTTTCTTT	CASREATGRNTEAFF
TRBD2	TRBV7-8	-	TRBJ2-1	TGTGCCAGCAGCTTAGCGGGGGCTAGCGGGAGTGTTGAGCAGTTCTTC	CASSLAGASGSVEQFF
TRBD2	TRBV9	-	TRBJ2-2	TGTGCCAGCAGTCCTACTAGCGGGGGGAGGGAGCTGTTTTTT	CASSPTSGGRELFF
-	TRBV6-5	once	TRBJ2-1	TGTGCCAGCAGGATCGACAGAATAACCAATGAGCAGTTCTTC	CASRIDRITNEQFF
-	TRBV19	-	TRBJ1-5	TGTGCCAGTAGTATGGCTACAGGCCGTATCAATCAGCCCCAGCATTTT	CASSMATGRINQPQHF
TRBD1	TRBV6-2/TRBV6-3	-	TRBJ1-1	TGTGCCAGCAGTTACGCGACAGGGCCTGAAGCTTTCTTT	CASSYATGPEAFF
TRBD1	TRBV18	many	TRBJ1-2	TGTGCCAGCTCTCTCGGGACAGGGAGAGGCTACACCTTC	CASSLGTGRGYTF
TRBD2	TRBV4-3	-	TRBJ2-3	TGCGCCAGCAGCCAAGTACCGGGAGGAAGCACAGATACGCAGTATTTT	CASSQVPGGSTDTQYF
-	TRBV27	few	TRBJ2-7	TGTGCCAGCAGTACCACAGGGACCTACGAGCAGTACTTC	CASSTTGTYEQYF
-	TRBV6-5	-	TRBJ1-2	TGTGCCAGCAGTTACTCGATCACTTCTAACTATGGCTACACCTTC	CASSYSITSNYGYTF
-	TRBV5-4	-	TRBJ1-4	TGTGCCAGCAGCTCGGGAGCGACAACTAATGAAAAACTGTTTTTT	CASSSGATTNEKLFF
TRBD2	TRBV4-3	-	TRBJ2-1	TGCGCCAGCAGCCAAGACTGGACCAGCGGGAGTGGCAATGAGCAGTTCTTC	CASSQDWTSGSGNEQFF
-	TRBV4-3	-	TRBJ1-1	TGCGCCAGCAGCCAAGACTGGGCCAGGAACACTGAAGCTTTCTTT	CASSQDWARNTEAFF
TRBD2	TRBV30	-	TRBJ2-1	TGTGCCTGGAGTGGGAGCGGGAGGGTTTGGAATGAGCAGTTCTTC	CAWSGSGRVWNEQFF
-	TRBV4-3	-	TRBJ1-3	TGCGCCAGCAGCCAAGGGGCAGAGTTTGGAAACACCATATATTTT	CASSQGAEFGNTIYF
TRBD1	TRBV5-1	many	TRBJ2-5	TGCGCCAGCAGCTTCCGCAGGGGGCCCCGGGAGACCCAGTACTTC	CASSFRRGPRETQYF